This TCR beta chain was retrieved from a study of blood T cells in healthy people across ages. Of note for this clonotype: Its antigen is still unknown.

CDR1 is SEHNR, CDR2 FQNEAQ, per germline (reference sequence). V gave up 4 bases and J gave up 5 bases, with 16 bases separating them. The CDR3 length is 15 residues. Study-wide results and caveats: Long-lived donors had more naive CD4+ cells and higher diversity than aged donors.

For the second PCR, which ran for 7 to 11 cycles, a sample-barcoded 5' primer and a J-beta primer mix were used. TCRdb used MiXCR to reprocess the 5' RACE reads, holding one entry per CDR3 protein. Found here are over 450,000 distinct CDR3 sequences, around 24% of them singletons; the top ten hold approximately 10%. This sample was shared with a second study, whose subject was T cells of mothers and their children. Per that study: Both sample barcodes and 2-4 random nucleotides came from the M1S primer of the second PCR.

The sequence was collected from a boy younger than 18 in good health. This rearrangement joins TRBV7-9 to TRBJ2-3; TRBD2 is a possible D gene (6 bases). Source material: blood. The CDR3 DNA reads TGTGCCAGCAGCTCCTCTCCGGGACTCGGAGATACGCAGTATTTT. It is translated as CASSSSPGLGDTQYF.